This TCR beta chain was sequenced for a study of blood T cell repertoires in COVID-19 (dated by TCRdb to 2018 to 2021). Background for the entire study: Samples covering the acute and convalescent phases of COVID-19 were provided by collaborators in the United States, Italy and Spain. The prospective study material was composed of cDNA or gDNA derived from T cells, B-cell-depleted T cells, or PBMCs. Subjects who had been exposed to COVID-19, were actively infected with it, or had recovered from it provided the deeply sampled blood TCRbeta repertoires that made up the dataset. A freely available public database, intended as a resource for researchers studying the immune response to SARS-CoV-2, is where the repertoires were released. Samples were obtained from the ongoing ImmuneRACE study (first 160 participants) and from about 1,300 subjects provided by 6 global collaborators. Sample metadata almost always included a de-identified subject ID, COVID-19 status, age in years and sex. Where HLA class I and class II types were available, the types were taken from metadata supplied by the sample provider, not from assay-based typing. Results and caveats for the whole study, not just this receptor: Clinical and demographic metadata were provided uncurated, with the amount varying by source and participant.

Compared with germline, V lacks 5 bases and J lacks 5 bases; bases without a gene match: 10. According to the germline V gene (reference sequence), CDR1 reads SEHNR and CDR2 reads FQNEAQ. The CDR3 spans 16 residues, from the cysteine through the phenylalanine. The sequence is cut down to CDR3 DNA, 48 bases in frame from base 1. TCRbeta CDR3 regions were amplified from genomic DNA using the immunoSEQ Assay, a bias-controlled multiplex PCR. From the authors' description of their analysis: The number of nucleated cells in each sample was estimated from the amplification of reference gene primers within the assay. Sequence reads were collapsed and filtered to measure the absolute abundance of every unique TCRbeta CDR3 rearrangement. For each sample, productive Simpson clonality was calculated as the square root of Simpson's diversity index across productive rearrangements. TCRdb's version of the immuneACCESS table is confined to in-frame rearrangements and falls short of the full clone set. An unresolved V gene accounts for under half of the shortfall where checked; the remainder is of unknown origin. V and J calls plus clone size are reproduced from that table; the DNA served to infer D and trimming. The sample table shows 130,000 to 150,000 clones, and 85% to 90% are seen once. The ten largest account for 3.5% to 5.5% of the sample.

A note on this clone: The antigen it binds to is not known. The sample holds no much larger clone one base away, and base qualities are not on file.

The collaborating institutions used their own protocols to collect whole blood in K2EDTA tubes. Collaborator samples were shipped for TCRbeta analysis as frozen whole blood, isolated PBMCs, or DNA extracted from either sample type. Recombination joined TRBV7-9 with TRBJ2-2, with 8 central nucleotides matching TRBD2. The specimen sequenced was peripheral blood. The receptor was derived from a woman aged 40 to 55 with acute or convalescent COVID-19. Here is the DNA: TGTGCCAGCAGCCCGGGACTAGGTTCGATAACCGGGGAGCTGTTTTTT. Its translation reads: CASSPGLGSITGELFF. Beyond the CDR3, the reference TRBV7-9 and TRBJ2-2 genes provide the residues; the full variable domain reads: DTGVSQNPRHKITKRGQNVTFRCDPISEHNRLYWYRQTLGQGPEFLTYFQNEAQLEKSRLLSDRFSAERPKGSFSTLEIQRTEQGDSAMYLCASSPGLGSITGELFFGEGSRLTVL.